The 9 T cell receptor beta chains listed next were all sequenced from one sample in a study of beta chain features in type 1 diabetes. The investigators reverse transcribed all of the isolated RNA, so they sequenced expressed TCRB transcripts. Libraries were prepared by immunoSEQ multiplex PCR; TCRdb keeps only in-frame clonotypes and omits some of them. In the table there are around 150,000 clones, 6.5% to 8.5% of which are singletons. The sample comprised central memory CD4+ T cells from blood. The receptors were gathered from a woman aged 25-40 years in good health.

This clone has only a few counts. The chain employs TRBV28 and TRBJ2-7; 8 bases align to TRBD1. From germline, CDR1 is MDHEN and CDR2 SYDVKM. This CDR3 contains 14 residues. J lost 3 bases, V lost 5 bases, and 6 bases had no gene match. The CDR3, as DNA: TGTGCCAGCAGTACGGGACAGGAGAGCTACGAGCAGTACTTC. Translating it yields CASSTGQESYEQYF.

This clone has only a few counts. CDR3 sequence (DNA): TGCGCCAGCAGCCATCTTAGAGGGGGAACTAACTATGGCTACACCTTC. It translates to CASSHLRGGTNYGYTF. The chain carries TRBV4-3 and TRBJ1-2; TRBD1 might be the D (6 bases). Trimming removed 3 bases from V and 0 bases from J, with 14 bases in between. CDR1 is LGHNA, CDR2 YSLEER, per germline. There are 16 residues in the CDR3.

This chain links TRBV27 with TRBJ2-1; D remains unclear. V lost 7 bases and J 4 bases, leaving 20 bases between the germline ends. CDR3 length: 16 residues. Germline V gene data show CDR1 as MNHEY and CDR2 as SMNVEV (reference sequence). CDR3 region: CASTPLGVSRYNEQFF. For the CDR3, the DNA is TGTGCCAGCACCCCCCTCGGAGTTAGTAGGTACAATGAGCAGTTCTTC.

The chain couples TRBV30 to TRBJ1-5; D possibly corresponds to TRBD1 (5 bases). V lost 1 base to trimming and J lost 3 bases, with 13 bases between them. This CDR3 is 15 amino acids long. Germline loops: CDR1 GTSNPN, CDR2 SVGIG (reference sequence). CDR3 coding DNA: TGTGCCTGGAGTGAGGGGCAGCTTTTCAATCAGCCCCAGCATTTT. This sequence encodes CAWSEGQLFNQPQHF.

This clone has only a few counts. The chain couples TRBV12-2 to TRBJ1-5; TRBD1 reflects the table's D call only, with no check against the DNA. TRBV12-2 is assigned pseudogene status. This CDR3 contains 16 residues. As DNA, the CDR3 is TGTGCAAGTCGCTTAGAGGGGGAAATACACAATCAGCCCCAGCATTTT. Protein product: CASRLEGEIHNQPQHF.

Only a few counts were recorded for this clone. The chain couples TRBV7-3 to TRBJ1-1; 7 bases map to TRBD1. The germline gives CDR1 SGHTA, CDR2 FQGTGA. The length of the CDR3 is 13 residues. The junction had 4 bases not matched to a gene; V was cut back by 5 bases and J by 4 bases. The CDR3 DNA reads as TGTGCCAGCAGCCCTCAGGGGGGCACTGAAGCTTTCTTT. This gives the protein CASSPQGGTEAFF.

The chain recombines TRBV4-3 with TRBJ2-7; the D is unclear. The CDR3 is 15 amino acids. Germline V gene data show CDR1 as LGHNA and CDR2 as YSLEER. The germline V and J ends were trimmed by 0 bases and 0 bases, with 9 bases remaining between them. DNA for the CDR3: TGCGCCAGCAGCCAAGATTGGTCTAACTCCTACGAGCAGTACTTC. Its protein is CASSQDWSNSYEQYF.

This clone was recorded a few times. The chain's CDR3 is CASSSPGTGALNEQFF. CDR3 bases: TGTGCCAGCAGTTCCCCCGGGACAGGGGCCTTGAATGAGCAGTTCTTC. The rearrangement links TRBV28 to TRBJ2-1; 10 nucleotides match TRBD1. With V trimmed by 4 bases and J by 7 bases, 10 bases remained unmatched. This CDR3 is 16 amino acids long. Looked up from germline, CDR1 is MDHEN and CDR2 is SYDVKM.

The V and J genes are TRBV15 and TRBJ2-7; TRBD1 agrees at 10 bases. Germline values: CDR1 LNHNV, CDR2 YYDKDF (reference sequence). The CDR3 runs 15 residues. The V gene end was trimmed by 0 bases and the J gene end by 4 bases; junction bases not matched to a gene: 3. The CDR3 coding sequence is TGTGCCACCAGCAGAGAATCGGGACAGGGGTACGAGCAGTACTTC. Its protein is CATSRESGQGYEQYF.